This T cell receptor (beta chain) was found in a study of blood T cells in healthy people across ages (dated by TCRdb to about 2015). Background for the entire study: In model experiments, roughly one uniquely barcoded TCR beta cDNA molecule per two T cells was captured by template switching. Age-related changes in TCR beta repertoire diversity were measured in the study by deep sequencing normalized with unique cDNA molecular identifiers. For two donors (one aged 18 to 30 and one aged 80 or older), the study analyzed two additional independent replicas of 1 million unique cDNA reads from the same blood draw. The donors were split into four age groups: young (average 16 years), middle-aged (39), aged (about 62) and long-lived (roughly 77). Beyond this particular receptor, the publication reports: There was a strong correlation between observed TCR beta diversity and the percentage of naive T cells measured by flow cytometry. Compared with the aged group, more naive CD4+ T cells, fewer expanded clones and increased TCR diversity were shown by the long-lived group, suggesting age selection. Estimates of total diversity from one million sequenced T cells were regarded as lower bounds and underestimates. Because the CMV infection status of the donors was unknown, age-related changes in expanded clonotypes may potentially have been confounded. Observed TCR beta diversity per million T cells fell roughly linearly with age, and a significant reduction was already apparent by age approximately 41. Since profiling was done on bulk unsorted PBMCs, naive and antigen-experienced compartments could not be conclusively compared.

CDR1 and CDR2, per the germline V gene (reference sequence), are DFQATT and SNEGSKA. From its cysteine to its phenylalanine, the CDR3 spans 13 amino acids. The sequence is cut down to CDR3 DNA, 39 bases in frame from base 1. Trimming leaves V shorter by 5 bases and J shorter by 8 bases, with the junction holding 8 bases beyond the gene matches. Donors were a few dozen systemically healthy Caucasian individuals from Russia aged 6 to 90 years. Each donor gave 8 to 10 milliliters of peripheral blood, drawn into EDTA-treated Vacutainer tubes. PBMCs were isolated by Ficoll-Paque density-gradient centrifugation, with at least 6 million obtained per sample. Trizol reagent was used to extract total RNA from PBMCs, with at least 5.5 micrograms per sample. For every donor, an aliquot of PBMCs went through flow cytometry to measure the percentages of naive CD45RAhigh/CD27high T cells. Libraries were built with 5' RACE. For sequencing, an Illumina HiSeq 2500 was employed. The second PCR ran for about 6 to 12 cycles and used a J-beta primer mix along with a sample-barcoded 5' primer. Each TCR beta cDNA molecule received a unique molecular identifier from a template-switch 5' adaptor carrying 12 random nucleotides. Each sample yielded at least 2.5 million CDR3-containing paired-end reads. First-strand cDNA synthesis was performed from all RNA using the Mint cDNA synthesis kit, with priming by a TRBC-specific oligonucleotide. After uracil-DNA glycosylase treatment, a first 18-cycle PCR used universal primers M1SS and BC2_uni_R on all cDNA. The authors' analysis ran thus. Normalization of each sample was performed by random selection of 1 million high-quality reads, each carrying a distinct molecular identifier. Instead of being binned into consensus sequences, reads with shared molecular identifiers were discarded. CDR3 identification, clonotype clustering and error correction used MiTCR with a Q25 quality threshold and the strictest error-elimination algorithm. A nonparametric unseen species model with Euler transformation was used to estimate lower-bound total TCR beta diversity. In TCRdb, the public reads were trimmed at Q25 with fastp and aligned with MiXCR, with productive beta chains retained. Entries that share a CDR3 protein sequence are merged under the most common genes and DNA. V and J calls and clone size were set by TCRdb, not the authors. Within this sample are hundreds of thousands of distinct CDR3 sequences, with approximately 25% of them counted one time only. The top ten clones comprise 8% to 10% of the sample.

A few counts support this clonotype. Its antigen is currently not known. Base qualities are not provided; no much larger clone lies one nucleotide away. This sample was also put to use in a study of T cells of mothers and their children. As that second study puts it: Nine systemically healthy Caucasian individuals served as donors, namely three mothers together with their six children. cDNA synthesis used all of the extracted RNA, with approximately 1.6 ug of RNA in each 15 ul reaction. In the second PCR, the M1S primer added sample barcodes and 2-4 random nucleotides. More than 8.5 million TCR beta CDR3 reads were obtained from each mother, and roughly 3.1 million reads were obtained from each child. Thymic selection similarly shapes TCR recombination output in related and unrelated pairs, with minor effect from inherited differences. Related mother-child pairs always showed normalized repertoire overlap that was slightly higher than in unrelated mother-child pairs, though the difference was never significant. With a sensitivity of around 97 clones per million clonotypes, no persistent microchimeric T cell clones were detected. Deep NGS was used in the study to compare the TCR beta repertoires of mothers and children and to look for features that separate related mother-child pairs from unrelated individuals. The mean age was about 37 +/- 4 years for the mothers and approximately 11 +/- 4 years for the children. After adapter ligation with NEBNext reagents, the libraries were sequenced on Illumina HiSeq 2000 with 100+100 nt paired-end reads. To prevent cross-contamination, the mother and child libraries were prepared a month apart and were sequenced in separate runs. For each donor, between roughly 500,000 and 2,200,000 distinct TCR beta clonotypes were identified. Naive TCR beta clonotypes were estimated from low-frequency clonotypes matched to each donor's FACS-determined naive share, without sorting.

The sequenced material came from blood. Here the chain combines TRBV20-1 and TRBJ2-4, with 8 central nucleotides matching TRBD1. The clonotype comes from a boy aged 10-17 years in good health. In nucleotide form, the sequence is TGCAGTGCTTCGGACAGGGTCGTAGACATTCAGTACTTC. It translates to CSASDRVVDIQYF.